The TCR beta chain under discussion was sequenced for a study of identical twins. Note on this clonotype: What it recognizes is unknown.

TCRdb reprocessed the 5' RACE reads with MiXCR, giving one entry per CDR3 protein. The profile shows 450,000 to 600,000 distinct CDR3 sequences, approximately 20% of them singletons. There are 16 residues in the CDR3. With 6 bases removed from V and 6 bases from J, the gap between germline ends came to 21 bases. Study observations and caveats: Cord blood's abundant beta clonotypes had fewer insertions, unlike memory repertoires.

The same specimen was also included in a second study, on yellow fever vaccine responses in identical twins.

The sequenced sample was CD4+ T cells sorted from blood. The clonotype was recovered from a woman in her late teens or twenties in good health. The chain links TRBV12-3 or TRBV12-4 to TRBJ2-1, with D perhaps assigned TRBD1 or TRBD2 (6 bases each). CDR3 coding DNA: TGTGCCAGCAGCCGCCCGGTTTTGGGGGGCGGCAATGAGCAGTTCTTC. Protein product: CASSRPVLGGGNEQFF.